This T cell receptor beta chain was recorded in a study of blood T cell repertoires in COVID-19. Looking at the study overall: From the United States, Italy and Spain came samples of acute and convalescent COVID-19. Sources were T cells, B-cell-depleted T cells, or PBMCs; the material itself was cDNA or gDNA.

Per the original data handling: Estimated nucleated cell counts came from reference gene primer amplification. Sequencing was performed with immunoSEQ multiplex PCR; in TCRdb, only in-frame clones are kept and a portion is missing. Clonal size and the V and J genes are those of that table, whereas D and trimming came from the DNA. Among approximately 130,000 clones listed, roughly 71% were seen once. Sequencing input: peripheral blood. This clonotype was sampled from an elderly man with acute or convalescent COVID-19.

The CDR3 spells CASSLGRRETDTQYF. For the CDR3, the DNA is TGTGCCAGCAGCTTAGGTCGCAGGGAAACAGATACGCAGTATTTT. V and J are TRBV13 and TRBJ2-3; a possible D gene is TRBD1 (5 bases). The CDR3 covers 15 residues. V gave up 0 bases and J gave up 3 bases, with 10 bases separating them. CDR1 and CDR2 (germline): PRHDT, FYEKMQ (reference sequence).